Presented here are 18 T cell receptor beta chains from one specimen sequenced in a study of T cells in Graves' hyperthyroidism and ophthalmopathy. Amplified TCR beta CDR3 regions came from RNA transcripts. An initial round of RT-PCR targeting the TCR CDR3 relied on the HTBI primer set. TCRdb itself ran the multiplex PCR reads through MiXCR, one entry per CDR3 protein. The sample carries 350,000 to 400,000 distinct CDR3 sequences, roughly 20% recorded once. The sequencing input was blood. The source of these receptors is a man aged 18 to 29 with Graves' ophthalmopathy.

This clonotype was observed many times. This chain connects TRBV6-1 to TRBJ2-1; D possibly corresponds to TRBD2 (5 bases). The V gene lost 5 bases and the J gene lost 0 bases, with 17 bases spanning the gap. Germline V CDR1 and CDR2: MNHNS, SASEGT. The CDR3 contains 17 residues. CDR3 residues: CASSFSVAPSSYNEQFF. The CDR3 DNA reads TGTGCCAGCAGTTTCTCTGTAGCGCCTAGCTCCTACAATGAGCAGTTCTTC.

The rearrangement links TRBV6-1 to TRBJ1-5; the D is unclear. The CDR3 sequence is 15 residues long. V shed 2 bases and J shed 1 base, with 9 bases lying between them. Germline CDR1 is MNHNS and CDR2 is SASEGT. Here the CDR3 DNA reads TGTGCCAGCAGTGAAACCGGGTTCAGCAATCAGCCCCAGCATTTT. Encoded protein: CASSETGFSNQPQHF.

For this clonotype: A junction end diverges from the germline sequence, so it may reflect a read error. The chain links TRBV25-1 to TRBJ2-3; perhaps D is TRBD1 or TRBD2 (6 bases each). The CDR3 sequence is 17 residues long. Germline V CDR1 and CDR2: MGHDK, SYGVNS. The chain's CDR3 is CANSPEVGGTRAITQYF. The CDR3 DNA reads TGTGCCAACAGTCCGGAAGTGGGCGGGACACGGGCCATTACGCAGTATTTT.

This clonotype was seen ten or more times. V gene TRBV7-2 combines with J gene TRBJ1-1; D remains ambiguous. The CDR3 covers 13 residues. Trimming stripped 5 bases from V and 0 bases from J, with 7 bases between. CDR1 and CDR2 from the germline V gene are SGHTA and FQGNSA. Here the CDR3 DNA reads TGTGCCAGCAGCGCGCCGATGAACACTGAAGCTTTCTTT. Amino acid sequence: CASSAPMNTEAFF.

This clonotype came up many times. The chain combines TRBV7-6 with TRBJ2-1; 12 bases are a match to TRBD2. This CDR3 contains 15 residues. Germline V gives CDR1 SGHVS, CDR2 FNYEAQ. V shed 3 bases and J 10 bases; nucleotides not matched to a gene: 7. The chain's CDR3 is CASSFVPSGGDEQFF. The CDR3, as DNA: TGTGCCAGCAGCTTCGTACCTAGCGGGGGGGACGAGCAGTTCTTC. The entire variable domain, with the rest obtained from reference TRBV7-6 and TRBJ2-1, is as follows: GAGVSQSPRYKVTKRGQDVALRCDPISGHVSLYWYRQALGQGPEFLTYFNYEAQQDKSGLPNDRFSAERPEGSISTLTIQRTEQRDSAMYRCASSFVPSGGDEQFFGPGTRLTVL.

This clonotype turned up a few times. The chain is built from TRBV6-1 and TRBJ1-5, with D unresolved. This CDR3 is 14 amino acids long. Looked up from germline, CDR1 is MNHNS and CDR2 is SASEGT. The germline V and J ends were trimmed by 1 base and 7 bases, with 11 bases remaining between them. CDR3 loop: CASSEVGKGQPQHF. In DNA form, the CDR3 reads TGTGCCAGCAGTGAAGTAGGGAAGGGACAGCCCCAGCATTTT.

There are many counts of this clonotype. The V and J genes are TRBV5-1 and TRBJ2-1, with 9 bases lining up with TRBD2. This CDR3 is built from 15 residues. Germline V gives CDR1 SGHRS, CDR2 YFSETQ. The V gene end was trimmed by 3 bases and the J gene end by 7 bases; junction bases not matched to a gene: 8. The CDR3 coding sequence is TGCGCCAGCAGCTACGGAGCGGGGGGAGGGAATGAGCAGTTCTTC. Protein product: CASSYGAGGGNEQFF. Based on the CDR3 plus reference TRBV5-1 and TRBJ2-1, the full variable domain is KAGVTQTPRYLIKTRGQQVTLSCSPISGHRSVSWYQQTPGQGLQFLFEYFSETQRNKGNFPGRFSGRQFSNSRSEMNVSTLELGDSALYLCASSYGAGGGNEQFFGPGTRLTVL.

The chain employs TRBV12-3 or TRBV12-4 and TRBJ1-4, with TRBD1 as a possible D gene (5 bases). The germline V and J ends were trimmed by 6 bases and 7 bases, with 9 bases remaining between them. This CDR3 contains 12 residues. The CDR3: CASSVGVEKLFF. The CDR3 bases are TGTGCCAGCAGCGTGGGGGTTGAAAAACTGTTTTTT.

About this clonotype itself: Sequence at one end of the junction differs from germline and may be a read error. V gene TRBV5-1 combines with J gene TRBJ2-2; D might be TRBD1 (5 bases). The germline gives CDR1 SGHRS, CDR2 YFSETQ. The CDR3 is 14 amino acids. CDR3 sequence reads: CTSSLGQNTGELFF. CDR3 DNA: TGTACCAGCAGCTTGGGGCAGAACACCGGGGAGCTGTTTTTT.

This clonotype was seen more than once but under ten times. The rearrangement uses TRBV6-1 and TRBJ1-4; tentative D call: TRBD1 (6 bases). V was pared by 5 bases and J by 8 bases, with 18 bases between. The CDR3 extends over 15 amino acids. The germline V gene encodes CDR1 MNHNS and CDR2 SASEGT. CDR3 amino acids: CASSSPDRLGEKLFF. CDR3 bases: TGTGCCAGCAGTTCCCCGGACAGACTGGGGGAAAAACTGTTTTTT.

A note on this clonotype: A much larger clone differs by one base, so this may be a read error. V and J are TRBV3-1 and TRBJ1-6; D remains unclear. This CDR3 has 13 residues. From germline, CDR1 is LGHDT and CDR2 YNNKEL (reference sequence). DNA for the CDR3: TGTGCCAGCAGCCAGGTCTATAATTCACCCCCCCACTTT. It translates to CASSQVYNSPPHF.

The chain uses TRBV9 and TRBJ1-6; D call uncertain. This CDR3 spans 13 amino acids. Germline V gene data show CDR1 as SGDLS and CDR2 as YYNGEE. V was shortened by 0 bases and J by 9 bases, with 7 bases between the two germline ends. CDR3 bases: TGTGCCAGCAGCGTAGAGGGTCGTTCACCCCTCCACTTT. This codes for CASSVEGRSPLHF.

This clonotype was observed many times. The chain is built from TRBV2 and TRBJ1-4; TRBD1 matches at 9 bases. This CDR3 has 15 residues. CDR1 is SNHLY and CDR2 is FYNNEI in the germline V gene. J was trimmed by 6 bases and V by 2 bases; bases with no gene match: 4. DNA of the CDR3: TGTGCCAGCAGTGAATGGAGGACAGGGGATGAAAAACTGTTTTTT. Protein sequence: CASSEWRTGDEKLFF.

This clonotype was seen ten or more times. V is TRBV28 and J is TRBJ2-7; D is undetermined. Germline-derived CDR1 and CDR2 are MDHEN and SYDVKM. V lost 6 bases to trimming and J lost 2 bases, with 20 bases between them. The CDR3 is made up of 16 amino acids. This chain's CDR3 is CASSLSTGSFTYEQYF. CDR3 nucleotide sequence: TGTGCCAGCAGCCTATCAACTGGAAGTTTCACCTACGAGCAGTACTTC.

This clonotype was detected ten times or more. The V call is TRBV12-3 or TRBV12-4, the J call TRBJ1-6; the D is unclear. The CDR3 is 12 amino acids. V lost 0 bases to trimming and J lost 11 bases, with 5 bases between them. The CDR3 nucleotides read TGTGCCAGCAGTTTAGCGAGGACACCCCTCCACTTT. Residues: CASSLARTPLHF.

The chain couples TRBV4-1 to TRBJ1-2; maybe TRBD1 (5 bases). This CDR3 contains 15 residues. Trimming cost V 0 bases and J 4 bases, with 12 bases left between them. Germline V gene data show CDR1 as MGHRA and CDR2 as YSYEKL. For the CDR3, the DNA is TGCGCCAGCAGCCAAGATCAGGATACAGGCTATGGCTACACCTTC. Its translation: CASSQDQDTGYGYTF.

In DNA form, the CDR3 reads TGCAGCGTTGGAGGAGACAGGGAGAACACCGGGGAGCTGTTTTTT. Translated, it gives CSVGGDRENTGELFF. The chain uses TRBV29-1 and TRBJ2-2; 7 nucleotides align to TRBD1. V shed 4 bases and J 1 base; nucleotides not matched to a gene: 6. Per germline, CDR1 SQVTM and CDR2 ANQGSEA. CDR3 length equals 15 residues.

This clonotype was counted at least ten times. The chain is built from TRBV5-6 and TRBJ2-7; D perhaps matches TRBD1 (6 bases). CDR1 SGHDT and CDR2 YYEEEE come from the germline V gene. This CDR3 is 15 amino acids long. Trimming removed 3 bases from V and 2 bases from J, with 15 bases in between. CDR3 region: CASSSPSAGAYEQYF. In DNA, the CDR3 is TGTGCCAGCAGCTCGCCCAGCGCAGGGGCCTACGAGCAGTACTTC.